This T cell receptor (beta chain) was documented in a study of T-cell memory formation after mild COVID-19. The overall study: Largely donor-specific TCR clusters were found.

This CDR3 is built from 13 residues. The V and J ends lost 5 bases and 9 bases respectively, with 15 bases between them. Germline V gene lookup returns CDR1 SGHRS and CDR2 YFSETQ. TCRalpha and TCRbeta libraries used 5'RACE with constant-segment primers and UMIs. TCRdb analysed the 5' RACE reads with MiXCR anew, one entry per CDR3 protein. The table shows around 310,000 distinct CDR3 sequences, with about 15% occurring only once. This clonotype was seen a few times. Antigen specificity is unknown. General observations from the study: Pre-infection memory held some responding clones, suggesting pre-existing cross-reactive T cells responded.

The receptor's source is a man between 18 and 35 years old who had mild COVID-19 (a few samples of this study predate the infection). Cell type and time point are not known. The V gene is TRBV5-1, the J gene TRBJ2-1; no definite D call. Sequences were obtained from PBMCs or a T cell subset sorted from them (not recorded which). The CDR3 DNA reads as TGCGCCAGCAGTAGGATACCAACAACTGAGCAGTTCTTC. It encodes CASSRIPTTEQFF.